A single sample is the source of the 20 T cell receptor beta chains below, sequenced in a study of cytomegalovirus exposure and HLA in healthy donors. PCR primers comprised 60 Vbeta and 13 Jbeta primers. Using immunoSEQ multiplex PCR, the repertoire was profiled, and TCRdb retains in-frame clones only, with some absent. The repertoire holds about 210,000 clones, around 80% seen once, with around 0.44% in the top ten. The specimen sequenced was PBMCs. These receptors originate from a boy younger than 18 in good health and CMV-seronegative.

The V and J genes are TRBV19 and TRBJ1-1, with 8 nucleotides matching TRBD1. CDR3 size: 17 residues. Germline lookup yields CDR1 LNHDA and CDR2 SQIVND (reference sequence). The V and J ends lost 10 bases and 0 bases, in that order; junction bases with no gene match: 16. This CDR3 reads CAIHRGGRVGMNTEAFF. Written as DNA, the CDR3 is TGTGCCATTCACAGGGGGGGGCGCGTTGGTATGAACACTGAAGCTTTCTTT. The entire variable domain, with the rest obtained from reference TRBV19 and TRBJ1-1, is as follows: DGGITQSPKYLFRKEGQNVTLSCEQNLNHDAMYWYRQDPGQGLRLIYYSQIVNDFQKGDIAEGYSVSREKKESFPLTVTSAQKNPTAFYLCAIHRGGRVGMNTEAFFGQGTRLTVV.

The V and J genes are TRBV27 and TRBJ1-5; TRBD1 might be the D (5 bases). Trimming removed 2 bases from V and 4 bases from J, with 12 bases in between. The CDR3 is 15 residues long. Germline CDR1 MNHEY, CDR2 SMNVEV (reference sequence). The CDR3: CASSLVGEANQPQHF. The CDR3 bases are TGTGCCAGCAGTTTAGTGGGGGAGGCGAATCAGCCCCAGCATTTT.

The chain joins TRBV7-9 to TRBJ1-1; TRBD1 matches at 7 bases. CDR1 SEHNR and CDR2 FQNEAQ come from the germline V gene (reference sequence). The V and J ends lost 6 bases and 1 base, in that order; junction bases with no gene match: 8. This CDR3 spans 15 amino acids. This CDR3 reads CASRPYRGPNTEAFF. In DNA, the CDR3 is TGTGCCAGCAGACCATACAGGGGACCGAACACTGAAGCTTTCTTT.

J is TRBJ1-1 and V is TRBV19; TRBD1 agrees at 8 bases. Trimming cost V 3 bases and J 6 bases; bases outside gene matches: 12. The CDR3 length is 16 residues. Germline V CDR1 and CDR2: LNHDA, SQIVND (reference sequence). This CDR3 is CASSMMAGGAGAEAFF. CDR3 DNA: TGTGCCAGTAGTATGATGGCAGGGGGCGCAGGGGCTGAAGCTTTCTTT.

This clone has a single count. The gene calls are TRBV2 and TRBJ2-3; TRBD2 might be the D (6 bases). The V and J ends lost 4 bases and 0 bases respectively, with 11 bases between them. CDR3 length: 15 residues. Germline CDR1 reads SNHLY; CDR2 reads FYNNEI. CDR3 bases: TGTGCCAGCAGTGCAGAGGGGACTAGCACAGATACGCAGTATTTT. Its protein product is CASSAEGTSTDTQYF.

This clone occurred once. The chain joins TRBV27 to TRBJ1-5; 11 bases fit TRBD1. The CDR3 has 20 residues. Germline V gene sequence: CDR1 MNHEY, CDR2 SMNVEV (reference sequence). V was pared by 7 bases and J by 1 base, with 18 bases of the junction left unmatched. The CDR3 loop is CASKRGMDRGRLVSNQPQHF. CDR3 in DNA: TGTGCCAGCAAGAGGGGAATGGACAGGGGGCGCTTAGTGAGCAATCAGCCCCAGCATTTT.

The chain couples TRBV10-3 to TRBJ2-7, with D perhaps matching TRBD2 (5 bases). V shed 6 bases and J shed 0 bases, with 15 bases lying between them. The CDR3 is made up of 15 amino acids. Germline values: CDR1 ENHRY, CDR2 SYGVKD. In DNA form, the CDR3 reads TGTGCCATCAGCCCCCGCGGACTTGACTCCTACGAGCAGTACTTC. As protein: CAISPRGLDSYEQYF.

CDR3 nucleotides: TGTGCCAGCAGCGTTACACGAAACACCATATATTTT. Protein: CASSVTRNTIYF. This sequence joins TRBV11-3 and TRBJ1-3; D gene unclear. Deletions cut 5 bases from V and 5 bases from J, with 7 bases between. This CDR3 spans 12 amino acids. Germline V gene lookup returns CDR1 SGHNT and CDR2 YENEEA.

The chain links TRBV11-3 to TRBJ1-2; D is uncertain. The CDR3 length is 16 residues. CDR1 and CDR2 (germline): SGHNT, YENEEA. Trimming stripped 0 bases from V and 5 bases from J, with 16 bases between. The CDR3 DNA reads TGTGCCAGCAGCTTAGAAAATCGGCGCCCGGAGTATGGCTACACCTTC. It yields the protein CASSLENRRPEYGYTF.

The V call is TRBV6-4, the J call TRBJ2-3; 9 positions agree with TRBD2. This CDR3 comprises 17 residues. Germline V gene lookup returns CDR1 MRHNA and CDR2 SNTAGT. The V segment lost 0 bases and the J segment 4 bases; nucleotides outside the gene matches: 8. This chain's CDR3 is CASSDSSSGTGADTQYF. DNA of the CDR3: TGTGCCAGCAGTGACTCATCTAGCGGGACGGGAGCAGATACGCAGTATTTT.

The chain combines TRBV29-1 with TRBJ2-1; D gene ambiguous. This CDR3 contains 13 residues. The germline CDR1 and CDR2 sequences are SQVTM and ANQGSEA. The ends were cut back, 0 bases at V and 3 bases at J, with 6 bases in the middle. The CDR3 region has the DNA TGCAGCGTTGAAGATGCAGACTACAATGAGCAGTTCTTC. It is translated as CSVEDADYNEQFF.

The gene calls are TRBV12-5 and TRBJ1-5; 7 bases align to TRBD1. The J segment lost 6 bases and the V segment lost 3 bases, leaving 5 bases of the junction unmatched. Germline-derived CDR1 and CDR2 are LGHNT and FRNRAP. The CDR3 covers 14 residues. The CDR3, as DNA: TGTGCTAGTGGTTTTCCGGGACAGATTCAGCCCCAGCATTTT. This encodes CASGFPGQIQPQHF.

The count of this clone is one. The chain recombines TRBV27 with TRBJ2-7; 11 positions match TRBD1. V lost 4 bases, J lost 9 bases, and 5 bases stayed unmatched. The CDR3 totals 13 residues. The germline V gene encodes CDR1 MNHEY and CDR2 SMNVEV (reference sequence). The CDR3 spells CASSWDRGYGQYF. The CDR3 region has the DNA TGTGCCAGCAGTTGGGACAGGGGGTATGGGCAGTACTTC.

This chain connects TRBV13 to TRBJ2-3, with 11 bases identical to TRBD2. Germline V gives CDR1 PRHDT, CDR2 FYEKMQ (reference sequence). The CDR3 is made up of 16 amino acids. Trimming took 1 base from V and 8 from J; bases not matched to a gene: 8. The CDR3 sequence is CASSLVGSGGAGTQYF. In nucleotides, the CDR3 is TGTGCCAGCAGCTTAGTCGGTAGCGGGGGGGCAGGTACGCAGTATTTT.

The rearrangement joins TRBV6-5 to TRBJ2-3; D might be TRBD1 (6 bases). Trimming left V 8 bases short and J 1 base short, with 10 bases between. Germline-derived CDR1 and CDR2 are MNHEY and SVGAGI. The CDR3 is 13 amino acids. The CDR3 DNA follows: TGTGCCAGCGAGGCAGGGGGCACAGATACGCAGTATTTT. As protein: CASEAGGTDTQYF.

This chain's CDR3 is CASSPARGELSYEQYF. CDR3 in DNA: TGTGCCAGCAGCCCAGCTCGGGGGGAGCTCTCCTACGAGCAGTACTTC. V gene TRBV4-2 combines with J gene TRBJ2-7; 7 bases are a match to TRBD2. Trimming cost V 4 bases and J 0 bases; bases outside gene matches: 9. Germline V gene sequence: CDR1 LGHNA, CDR2 YNFKEQ. The CDR3 consists of 16 residues.

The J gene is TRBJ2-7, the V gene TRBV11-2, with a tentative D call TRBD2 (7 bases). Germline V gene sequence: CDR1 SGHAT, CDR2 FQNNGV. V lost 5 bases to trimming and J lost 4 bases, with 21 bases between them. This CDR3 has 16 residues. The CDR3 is CASSQSKGGAYYEQYF. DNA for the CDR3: TGTGCCAGCAGCCAGAGCAAGGGGGGGGCTTATTACGAGCAGTACTTC.

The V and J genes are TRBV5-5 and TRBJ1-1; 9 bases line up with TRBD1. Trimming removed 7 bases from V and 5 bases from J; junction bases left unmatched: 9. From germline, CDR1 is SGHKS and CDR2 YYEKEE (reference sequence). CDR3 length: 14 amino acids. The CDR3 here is CASGGQGSRTEAFF. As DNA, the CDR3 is TGTGCCAGCGGCGGACAGGGGTCGAGAACTGAAGCTTTCTTT.

This chain's CDR3 is CASSSHGTGSGGTEAFF. The CDR3 nucleotides are TGTGCCAGCAGTTCCCACGGGACAGGGAGTGGTGGCACTGAAGCTTTCTTT. This rearrangement joins TRBV27 to TRBJ1-1; TRBD1 aligns across 9 bases. Germline lookup yields CDR1 MNHEY and CDR2 SMNVEV (reference sequence). The V segment lost 4 bases and the J segment 4 bases; nucleotides outside the gene matches: 13. The CDR3 runs 17 residues.

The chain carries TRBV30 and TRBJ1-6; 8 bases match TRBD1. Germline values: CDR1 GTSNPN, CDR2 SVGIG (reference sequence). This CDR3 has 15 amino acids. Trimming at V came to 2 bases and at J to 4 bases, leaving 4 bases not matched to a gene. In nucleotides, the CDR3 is TGTGCCTGGAGTATTGGACAGGGTTATAATTCACCCCTCCACTTT. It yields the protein CAWSIGQGYNSPLHF.